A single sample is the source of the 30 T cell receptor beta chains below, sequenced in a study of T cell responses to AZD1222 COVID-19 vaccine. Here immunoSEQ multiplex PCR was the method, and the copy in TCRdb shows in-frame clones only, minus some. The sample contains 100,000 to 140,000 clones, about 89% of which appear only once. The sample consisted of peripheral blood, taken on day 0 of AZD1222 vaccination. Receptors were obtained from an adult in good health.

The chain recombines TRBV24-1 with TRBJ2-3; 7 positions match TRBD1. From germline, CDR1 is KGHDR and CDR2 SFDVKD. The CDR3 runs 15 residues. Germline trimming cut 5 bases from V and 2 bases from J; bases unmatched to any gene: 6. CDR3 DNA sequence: TGTGCCACCAGTGGGGCCAGGGGGTACACAGATACGCAGTATTTT. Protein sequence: CATSGARGYTDTQYF.

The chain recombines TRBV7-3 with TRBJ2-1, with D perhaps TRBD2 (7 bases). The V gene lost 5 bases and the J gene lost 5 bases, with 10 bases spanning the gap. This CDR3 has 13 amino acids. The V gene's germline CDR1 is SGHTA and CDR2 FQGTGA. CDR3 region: CASSRGADNEQFF. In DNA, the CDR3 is TGTGCCAGCAGCCGGGGGGCGGACAATGAGCAGTTCTTC.

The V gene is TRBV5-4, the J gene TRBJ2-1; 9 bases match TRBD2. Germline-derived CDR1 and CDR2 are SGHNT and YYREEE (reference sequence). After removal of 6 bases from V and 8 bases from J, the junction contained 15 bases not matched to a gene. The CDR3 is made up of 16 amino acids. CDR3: CASTPRRSGSKDEQFF. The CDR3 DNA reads TGTGCCAGCACCCCTCGACGTAGCGGGAGTAAAGATGAGCAGTTCTTC.

CDR3 sequence: CASRAPGYGYTF. The DNA for the CDR3 is TGCGCCTCCAGGGCGCCGGGCTATGGCTACACCTTC. This chain connects TRBV4-1 to TRBJ1-2, with D perhaps matching TRBD1 (5 bases). With 11 bases removed from V and 4 bases from J, the gap between germline ends came to 14 bases. This CDR3 is built from 12 residues. Looked up from germline, CDR1 is MGHRA and CDR2 is YSYEKL.

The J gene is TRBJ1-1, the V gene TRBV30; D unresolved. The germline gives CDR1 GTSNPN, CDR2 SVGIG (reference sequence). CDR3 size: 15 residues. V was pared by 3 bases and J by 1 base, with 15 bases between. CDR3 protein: CAWSRRLAPNTEAFF. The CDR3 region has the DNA TGTGCCTGGAGCCGCCGGTTGGCCCCGAACACTGAAGCTTTCTTT.

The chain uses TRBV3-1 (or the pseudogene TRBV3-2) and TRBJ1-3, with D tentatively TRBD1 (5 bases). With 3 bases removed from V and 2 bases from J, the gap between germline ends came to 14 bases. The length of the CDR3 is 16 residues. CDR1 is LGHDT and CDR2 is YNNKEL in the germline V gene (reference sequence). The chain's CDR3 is CASSQQGRLTGNTIYF. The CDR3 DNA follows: TGTGCCAGCAGCCAGCAGGGACGTCTCACTGGAAACACCATATATTTT.

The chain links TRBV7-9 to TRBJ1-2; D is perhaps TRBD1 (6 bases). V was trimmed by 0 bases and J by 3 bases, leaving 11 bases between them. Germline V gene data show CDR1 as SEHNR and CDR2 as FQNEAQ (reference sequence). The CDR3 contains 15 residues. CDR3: CASSLAVQGDYGYTF. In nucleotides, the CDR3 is TGTGCCAGCAGCTTAGCTGTACAGGGCGACTATGGCTACACCTTC. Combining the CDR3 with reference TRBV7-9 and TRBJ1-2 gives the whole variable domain DTGVSQNPRHKITKRGQNVTFRCDPISEHNRLYWYRQTLGQGPEFLTYFQNEAQLEKSRLLSDRFSAERPKGSFSTLEIQRTEQGDSAMYLCASSLAVQGDYGYTFGSGTRLTVV.

CDR3 bases: TGTGCCAGCAGTCGAGGGGTTATCAATCAGCCCCAGCATTTT. Translating it yields CASSRGVINQPQHF. The V and J genes are TRBV11-2 and TRBJ1-5, with D possibly being TRBD1 (5 bases). Trimming removed 6 bases at V and 3 bases at J, with 12 bases between. From germline, CDR1 is SGHAT and CDR2 FQNNGV. This CDR3 has 14 residues.

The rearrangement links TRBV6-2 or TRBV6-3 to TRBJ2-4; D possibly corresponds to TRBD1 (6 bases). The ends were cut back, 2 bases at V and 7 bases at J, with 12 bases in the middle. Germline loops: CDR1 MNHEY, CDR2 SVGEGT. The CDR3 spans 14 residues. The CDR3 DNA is TGTGCCAGCAGTTACGGGGACGACAGGAACATTCAGTACTTC. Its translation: CASSYGDDRNIQYF.

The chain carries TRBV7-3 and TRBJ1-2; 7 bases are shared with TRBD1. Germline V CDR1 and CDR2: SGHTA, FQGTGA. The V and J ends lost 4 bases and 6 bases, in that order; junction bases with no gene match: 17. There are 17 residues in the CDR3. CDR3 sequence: CASSSRPGDREGDGYTF. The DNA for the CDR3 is TGTGCCAGCAGCTCCCGACCAGGAGACAGGGAAGGGGATGGCTACACCTTC.

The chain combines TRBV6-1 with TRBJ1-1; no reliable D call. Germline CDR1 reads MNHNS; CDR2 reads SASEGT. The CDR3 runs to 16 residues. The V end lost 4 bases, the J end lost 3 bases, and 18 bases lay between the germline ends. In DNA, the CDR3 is TGTGCCAGCAGTGCTGCGGATACCAATGGCGACACTGAAGCTTTCTTT. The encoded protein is CASSAADTNGDTEAFF.

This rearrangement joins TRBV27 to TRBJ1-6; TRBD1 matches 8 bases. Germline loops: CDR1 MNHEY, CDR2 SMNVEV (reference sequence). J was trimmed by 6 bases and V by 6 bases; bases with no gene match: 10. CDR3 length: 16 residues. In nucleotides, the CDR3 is TGTGCCAGCAGGCAACCTACAGGGGGTGTTAATTCACCCCTCCACTTT. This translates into CASRQPTGGVNSPLHF.

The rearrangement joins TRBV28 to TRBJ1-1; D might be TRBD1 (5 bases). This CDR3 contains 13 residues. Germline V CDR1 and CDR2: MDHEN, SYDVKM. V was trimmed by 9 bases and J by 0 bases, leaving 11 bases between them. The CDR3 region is CASRRDLNTEAFF. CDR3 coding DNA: TGTGCCAGTCGAAGGGACTTGAACACTGAAGCTTTCTTT.

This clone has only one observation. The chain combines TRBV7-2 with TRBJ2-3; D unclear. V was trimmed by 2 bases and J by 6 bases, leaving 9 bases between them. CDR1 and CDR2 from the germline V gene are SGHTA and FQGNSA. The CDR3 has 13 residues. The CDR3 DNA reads TGTGCCAGCAGCTTAAATAAGTGGGATACGCAGTATTTT. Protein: CASSLNKWDTQYF.

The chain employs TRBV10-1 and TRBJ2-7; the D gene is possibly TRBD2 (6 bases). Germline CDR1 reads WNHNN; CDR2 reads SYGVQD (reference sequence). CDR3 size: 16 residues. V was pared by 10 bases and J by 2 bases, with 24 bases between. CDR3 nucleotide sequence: TGCGCCATACCAGGAGGGACGCTCGTCCAACCCTACGAGCAGTACTTC. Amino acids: CAIPGGTLVQPYEQYF.

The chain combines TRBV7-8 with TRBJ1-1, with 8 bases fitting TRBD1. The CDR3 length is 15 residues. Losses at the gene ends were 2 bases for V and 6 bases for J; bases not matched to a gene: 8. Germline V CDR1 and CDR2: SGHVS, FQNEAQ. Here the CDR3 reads CASSLYTTGDPEAFF. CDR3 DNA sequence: TGTGCCAGCAGCTTATATACGACAGGGGACCCTGAAGCTTTCTTT.

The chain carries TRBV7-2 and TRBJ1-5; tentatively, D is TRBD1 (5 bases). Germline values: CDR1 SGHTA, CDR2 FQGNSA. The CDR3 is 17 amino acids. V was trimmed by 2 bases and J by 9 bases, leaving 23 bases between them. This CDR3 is CASSLREAGREGPPQHF. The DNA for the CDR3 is TGTGCCAGCAGCTTACGGGAGGCTGGCAGGGAAGGTCCGCCCCAGCATTTT.

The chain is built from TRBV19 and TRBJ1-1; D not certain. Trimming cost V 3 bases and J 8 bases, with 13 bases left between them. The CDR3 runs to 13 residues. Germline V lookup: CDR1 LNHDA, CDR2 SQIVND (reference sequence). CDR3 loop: CASSMQDGREAFF. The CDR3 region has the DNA TGTGCCAGTAGTATGCAGGACGGAAGGGAAGCTTTCTTT.

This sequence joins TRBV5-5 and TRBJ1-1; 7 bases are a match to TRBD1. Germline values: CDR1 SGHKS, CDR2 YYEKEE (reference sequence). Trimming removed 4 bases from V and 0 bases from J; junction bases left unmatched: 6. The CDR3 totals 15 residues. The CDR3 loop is CASSTLTGMNTEAFF. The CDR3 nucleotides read TGTGCCAGCAGCACCCTGACAGGGATGAACACTGAAGCTTTCTTT.

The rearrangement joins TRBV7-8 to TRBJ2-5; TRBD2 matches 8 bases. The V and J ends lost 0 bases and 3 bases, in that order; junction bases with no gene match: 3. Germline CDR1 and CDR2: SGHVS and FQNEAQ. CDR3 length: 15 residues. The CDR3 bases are TGTGCCAGCAGCTTAGCGGGGACTAGTAAAGAGACCCAGTACTTC. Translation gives CASSLAGTSKETQYF.

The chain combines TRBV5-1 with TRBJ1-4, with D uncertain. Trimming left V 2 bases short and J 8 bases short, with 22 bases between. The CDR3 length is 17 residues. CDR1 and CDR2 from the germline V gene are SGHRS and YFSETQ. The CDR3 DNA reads TGCGCCAGCAGCTTTGGTGGAGGCCGGGCTGACGGAGAAAAACTGTTTTTT. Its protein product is CASSFGGGRADGEKLFF.

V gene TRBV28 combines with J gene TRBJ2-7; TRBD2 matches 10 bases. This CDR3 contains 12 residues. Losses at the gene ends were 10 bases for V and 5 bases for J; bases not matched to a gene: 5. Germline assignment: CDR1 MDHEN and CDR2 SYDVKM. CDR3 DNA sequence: TGTGCCATTAACGGACTAGCGGACGAGCAGTACTTC. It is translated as CAINGLADEQYF.

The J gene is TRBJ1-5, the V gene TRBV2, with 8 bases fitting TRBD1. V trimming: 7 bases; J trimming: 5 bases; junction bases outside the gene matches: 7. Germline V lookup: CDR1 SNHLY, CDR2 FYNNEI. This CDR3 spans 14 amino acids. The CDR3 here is CASIPGQADQPQHF. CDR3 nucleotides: TGTGCCAGCATCCCGGGACAGGCAGATCAGCCCCAGCATTTT.

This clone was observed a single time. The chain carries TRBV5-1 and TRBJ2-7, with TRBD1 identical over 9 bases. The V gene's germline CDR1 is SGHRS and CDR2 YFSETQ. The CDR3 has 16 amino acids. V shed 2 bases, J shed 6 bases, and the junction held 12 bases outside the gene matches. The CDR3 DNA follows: TGCGCCAGCAGCTTAGGGACAGGGACCAGGAAGAGCGAGCAGTACTTC. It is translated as CASSLGTGTRKSEQYF. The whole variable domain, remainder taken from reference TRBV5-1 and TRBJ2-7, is KAGVTQTPRYLIKTRGQQVTLSCSPISGHRSVSWYQQTPGQGLQFLFEYFSETQRNKGNFPGRFSGRQFSNSRSEMNVSTLELGDSALYLCASSLGTGTRKSEQYFGPGTRLTVT.

CDR3 protein: CASSLNPVSQFF. CDR3 sequence (DNA): TGTGCCAGCAGTTTAAATCCTGTCAGTCAGTTCTTC. This chain connects TRBV12-3 or TRBV12-4 to TRBJ2-1; D gene uncertain. This CDR3 is built from 12 residues. V lost 2 bases and J 13 bases, leaving 12 bases between the germline ends.

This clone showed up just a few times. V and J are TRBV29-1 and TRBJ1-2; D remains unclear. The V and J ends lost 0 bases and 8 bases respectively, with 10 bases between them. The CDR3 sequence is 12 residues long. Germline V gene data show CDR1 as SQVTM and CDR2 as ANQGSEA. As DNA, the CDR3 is TGCAGCGTTGAAGATCTTAGCGGAGGCTACACCTTC. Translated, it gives CSVEDLSGGYTF.

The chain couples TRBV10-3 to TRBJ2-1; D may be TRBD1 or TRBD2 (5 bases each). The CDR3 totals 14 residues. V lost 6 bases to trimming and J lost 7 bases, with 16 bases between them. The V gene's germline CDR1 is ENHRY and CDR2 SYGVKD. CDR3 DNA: TGTGCCATCAGGCCGGGACGGATGAGGAATGAGCAGTTCTTC. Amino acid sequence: CAIRPGRMRNEQFF.

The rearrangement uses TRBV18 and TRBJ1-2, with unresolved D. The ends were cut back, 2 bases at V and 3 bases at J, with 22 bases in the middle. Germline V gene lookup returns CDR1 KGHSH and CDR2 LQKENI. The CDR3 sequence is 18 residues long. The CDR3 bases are TGTGCCAGCTCACCAAGGTCCCAGGCCAAGGCCGGCTACTATGGCTACACCTTC. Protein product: CASSPRSQAKAGYYGYTF.

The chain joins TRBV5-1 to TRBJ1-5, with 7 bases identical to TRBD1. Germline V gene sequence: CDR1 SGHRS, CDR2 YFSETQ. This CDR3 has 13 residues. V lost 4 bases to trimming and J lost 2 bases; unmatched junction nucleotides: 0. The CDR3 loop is CASSTGGNQPQHF. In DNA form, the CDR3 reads TGCGCCAGCAGCACAGGGGGCAATCAGCCCCAGCATTTT. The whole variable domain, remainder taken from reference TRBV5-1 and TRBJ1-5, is KAGVTQTPRYLIKTRGQQVTLSCSPISGHRSVSWYQQTPGQGLQFLFEYFSETQRNKGNFPGRFSGRQFSNSRSEMNVSTLELGDSALYLCASSTGGNQPQHFGDGTRLSIL.

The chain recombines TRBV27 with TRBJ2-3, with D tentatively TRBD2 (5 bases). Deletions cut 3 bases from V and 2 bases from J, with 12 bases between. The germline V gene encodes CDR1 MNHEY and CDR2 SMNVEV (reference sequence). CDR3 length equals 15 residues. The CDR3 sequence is CASSFSVEVTDTQYF. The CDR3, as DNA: TGTGCCAGCAGTTTTAGCGTAGAAGTCACAGATACGCAGTATTTT.